Described below is a single T cell receptor beta chain sequence and its context. Antigen unknown. These data are taken from a study of shared clonotypes between healthy human individuals. The V end lost 4 bases, the J end lost 1 base, and 8 bases lay between the germline ends. Germline V lookup: CDR1 SGHTS, CDR2 YDEGEE. The CDR3 loop spans 13 amino acids. Findings and limits, study-wide: Clonotypes that were shared across several donors made up roughly 5% of naive CD4 clonotypes. In the sorted subsets, rarefaction showed sequencing was incomplete despite large depth. Among the subsets, naive ones generally showed larger estimated richness than memory ones.

Positively selected for CCR7, the CD45RO-negative cells used as naive CD8 cells excluded terminally differentiated effector memory CD45RA+ cells. Sorted subsets were amplified in replicate PCRs using around 220 ng DNA, 30,000 to 35,000 T cell genomes. Clones were read by immunoSEQ multiplex PCR, and TCRdb kept only the in-frame ones, dropping some. In the table there are 2 million to 2.5 million clones, about 93% of which are singletons. This receptor was obtained from a man between 18 and 29 years old in good health. Some clones in this sample may be carry-over from other donors' samples. Material: naive CD8+ T cells from PBMCs. J is TRBJ1-1 and V is TRBV5-8; D remains unclear. CDR3 in DNA: TGTGCCAGCAGCCCCGGCGAGAACACTGAAGCTTTCTTT. Its translation is CASSPGENTEAFF.